This T cell receptor (beta chain) was documented in a study of cytomegalovirus exposure and HLA in healthy donors. Across the whole study: HLA-typed donors contributed 80 million to 85 million unique TCRs, which were held in an early data release.

For this clone: Its antigen is still unknown.

CDR3 length: 13 residues. Per germline, CDR1 LGHNA and CDR2 YSLEER. V was shortened by 1 base and J by 6 bases, with 7 bases between the two germline ends. The PCR used 60 Vbeta and 13 Jbeta primers. The data were produced by immunoSEQ multiplex PCR, yet TCRdb's version contains in-frame clones alone and is incomplete. Among 150,000 to 200,000 clones, roughly 77% were seen once, and the ten largest hold 4.9%. Whole-study findings and limits: Differences between HLA loci emerged in a later analysis of TCR association rates, with DRB1 most and HLA-C fewest. Information on immune exposure was restricted to one variable (CMV serostatus). In a later analysis, compared with equally common non-associated chains, HLA-associated beta chains were more expanded.

The sequence was obtained from a male donor in good health and CMV-seronegative. The V gene is TRBV4-3, the J gene TRBJ2-1; tentatively, D is TRBD2 (5 bases). Sequences were obtained from PBMCs. The CDR3 DNA sequence: TGCGCCAGCAGCCAAGCGAGGGTCAATGAGCAGTTCTTC. This codes for CASSQARVNEQFF.